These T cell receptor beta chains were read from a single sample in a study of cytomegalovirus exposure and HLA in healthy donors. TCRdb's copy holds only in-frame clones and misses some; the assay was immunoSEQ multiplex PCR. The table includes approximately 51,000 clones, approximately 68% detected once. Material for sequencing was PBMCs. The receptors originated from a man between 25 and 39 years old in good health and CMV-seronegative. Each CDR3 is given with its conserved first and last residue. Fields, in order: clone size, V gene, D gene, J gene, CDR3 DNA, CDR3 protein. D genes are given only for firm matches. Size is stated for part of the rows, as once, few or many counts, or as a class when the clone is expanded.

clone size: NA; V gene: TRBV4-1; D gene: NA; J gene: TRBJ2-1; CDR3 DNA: TGCGCCAGCAGCCAAGAAAATCGCGACAATGAGCAGTTCTTC; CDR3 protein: CASSQENRDNEQFF
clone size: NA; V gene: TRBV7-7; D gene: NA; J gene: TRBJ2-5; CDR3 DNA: TGTGCCAGCAGCTTTGGCGGGGAGACCCAGTACTTC; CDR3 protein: CASSFGGETQYF
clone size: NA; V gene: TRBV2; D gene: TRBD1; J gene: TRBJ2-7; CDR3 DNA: TGTGCCAGCAGGGGGACAGCCCATTACGAGCAGTACTTC; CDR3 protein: CASRGTAHYEQYF
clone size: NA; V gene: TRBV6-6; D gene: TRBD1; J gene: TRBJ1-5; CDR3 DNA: TGTGCCAGCAGGGGGACAGGTAAAAATCAGCCCCAGCATTTT; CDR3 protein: CASRGTGKNQPQHF
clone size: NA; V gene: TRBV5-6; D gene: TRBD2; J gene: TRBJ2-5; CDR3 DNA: TGTGCCAGCAGCAAACCGACTAGCGGCGGTTATTGGGCGGAGACCCAGTACTTC; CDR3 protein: CASSKPTSGGYWAETQYF
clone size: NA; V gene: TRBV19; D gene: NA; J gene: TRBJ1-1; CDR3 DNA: TGTGCCAGTAGAACCGCCAGTAAAACTGAAGCTTTCTTT; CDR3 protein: CASRTASKTEAFF
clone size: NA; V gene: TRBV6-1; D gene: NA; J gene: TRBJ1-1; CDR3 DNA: TGTGCCAGCAGCGAGGGGGGGCTCGGCACTGAAGCTTTCTTT; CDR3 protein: CASSEGGLGTEAFF
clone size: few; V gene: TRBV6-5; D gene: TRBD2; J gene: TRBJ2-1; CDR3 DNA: TGTGCCAGCAGTTACGTCCGGGAGGGCCGGGGTGAGCAGTTCTTC; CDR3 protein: CASSYVREGRGEQFF
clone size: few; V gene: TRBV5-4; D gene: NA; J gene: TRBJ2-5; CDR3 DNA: TGTGCCAGCAGCTTGAAGGGGGGGTCTGTAGAGACCCAGTACTTC; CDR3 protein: CASSLKGGSVETQYF
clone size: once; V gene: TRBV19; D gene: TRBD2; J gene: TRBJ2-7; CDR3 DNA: TGTGCCAGTAGTGCTAATAGACTAGCGGGGACCTACGAGCAGTACTTC; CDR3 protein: CASSANRLAGTYEQYF
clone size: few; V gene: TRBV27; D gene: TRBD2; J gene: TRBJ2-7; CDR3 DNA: TGTGCCAGCAGTTTATCGGTTAGCGGGAGTGACGAGCAGTACTTC; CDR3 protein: CASSLSVSGSDEQYF
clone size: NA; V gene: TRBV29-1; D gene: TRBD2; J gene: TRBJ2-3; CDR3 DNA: TGCAGCGTGATCGAAGCGGGAGGAAGCACAGATACGCAGTATTTT; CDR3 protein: CSVIEAGGSTDTQYF
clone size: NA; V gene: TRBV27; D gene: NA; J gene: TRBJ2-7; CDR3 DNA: TGTGCCAGCAGTTTCGGTTCGTCCGAGCAGTACTTC; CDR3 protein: CASSFGSSEQYF
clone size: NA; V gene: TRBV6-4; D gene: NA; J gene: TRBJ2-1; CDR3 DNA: TGTGCCAGCAGTGACTTGGGAGCGGAGCTGAGCTCCTACAATGAGCAGTTCTTC; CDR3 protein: CASSDLGAELSSYNEQFF
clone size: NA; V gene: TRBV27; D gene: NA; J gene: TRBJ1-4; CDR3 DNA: TGTGCCAGCAGTTATAAGGCGGGTGAAAAACTGTTTTTT; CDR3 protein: CASSYKAGEKLFF
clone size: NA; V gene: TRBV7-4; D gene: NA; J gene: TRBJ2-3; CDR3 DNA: TGTGCCAGCATCCGACCGGGAGCGGAGGCCACAGATACGCAGTATTTT; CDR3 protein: CASIRPGAEATDTQYF
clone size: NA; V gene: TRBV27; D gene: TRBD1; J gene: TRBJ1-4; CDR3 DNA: TGTGCCAGCAGTCCATCAGGGGGGCCTAATGAAAAACTGTTTTTT; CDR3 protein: CASSPSGGPNEKLFF
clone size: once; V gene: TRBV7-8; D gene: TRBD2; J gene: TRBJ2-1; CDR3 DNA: TGTGCCAGCAGCCCAAACTTGGCGGGAGGCGCTAATGACAATGAGCAGTTCTTC; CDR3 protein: CASSPNLAGGANDNEQFF
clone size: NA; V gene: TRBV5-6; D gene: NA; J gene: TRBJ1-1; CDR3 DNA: TGTGCCAGCAGCTTGGCGGGACACTGGAACACTGAAGCTTTCTTT; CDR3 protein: CASSLAGHWNTEAFF
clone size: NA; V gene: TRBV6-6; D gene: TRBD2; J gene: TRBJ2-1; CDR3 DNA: TGTGCCAGCAGTCAAAGGCTAGCGGGAGGGGTTGAGCAGTTCTTC; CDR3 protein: CASSQRLAGGVEQFF
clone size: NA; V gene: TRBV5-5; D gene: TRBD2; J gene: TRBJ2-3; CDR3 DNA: TGTGCCAGCAGCTTTGGCGGGAGGATGGAAGATACGCAGTATTTT; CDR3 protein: CASSFGGRMEDTQYF
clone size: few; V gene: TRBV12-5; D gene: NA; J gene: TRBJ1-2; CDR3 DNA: TGTGCTAGTGGTTTGGTACGGGACTATGGCTACACCTTC; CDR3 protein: CASGLVRDYGYTF
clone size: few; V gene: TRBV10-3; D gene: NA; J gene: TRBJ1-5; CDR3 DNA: TGTGCCATCAGTGACGGGGACACTAGCAATCAGCCCCAGCATTTT; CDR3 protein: CAISDGDTSNQPQHF
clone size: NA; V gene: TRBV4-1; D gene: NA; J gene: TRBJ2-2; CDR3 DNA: TGCGCCAGCAGCCTGAGCGGGACCGGGGAGCTGTTTTTT; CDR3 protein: CASSLSGTGELFF
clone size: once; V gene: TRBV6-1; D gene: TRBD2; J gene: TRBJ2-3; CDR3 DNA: TGTGCCAGTAGACTAGCTTCGAACACAGATACGCAGTATTTT; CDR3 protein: CASRLASNTDTQYF
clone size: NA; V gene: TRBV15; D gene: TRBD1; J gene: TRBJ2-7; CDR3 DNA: TGTGCCACCAGCAAATGGACAGGGATTAGTAGTACCTACGAGCAGTACTTC; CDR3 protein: CATSKWTGISSTYEQYF
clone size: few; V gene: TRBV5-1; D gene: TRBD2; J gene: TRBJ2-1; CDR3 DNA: TGCGCCAGCAGCTTTTTCAGCGGGAAGGGCAATGAGCAGTTCTTC; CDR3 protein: CASSFFSGKGNEQFF
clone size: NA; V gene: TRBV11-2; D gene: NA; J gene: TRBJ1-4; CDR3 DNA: TGTGCCAGCAGCCCCTTTTTGGGCGAAAAACTGTTTTTT; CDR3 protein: CASSPFLGEKLFF
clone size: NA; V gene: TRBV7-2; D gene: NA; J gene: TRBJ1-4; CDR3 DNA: TGTGCCAGCAGCCCATCCCGGAGCAGGGCTAATGAAAAACTGTTTTTT; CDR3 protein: CASSPSRSRANEKLFF
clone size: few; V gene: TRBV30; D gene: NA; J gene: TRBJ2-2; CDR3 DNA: TGTGCCTGGAGTGCAGGACTACTCACCGGGGAGCTGTTTTTT; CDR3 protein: CAWSAGLLTGELFF
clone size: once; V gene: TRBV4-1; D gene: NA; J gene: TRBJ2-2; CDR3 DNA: TGCGCCAGCAGCCAAGAAAAGGGAGGGAACACCGGGGAGCTGTTTTTT; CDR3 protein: CASSQEKGGNTGELFF
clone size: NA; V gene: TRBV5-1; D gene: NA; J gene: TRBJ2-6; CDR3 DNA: TGCGCCAGCAGGGGGGGCTCTGGGGCCAACGTCCTGACTTTC; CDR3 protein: CASRGGSGANVLTF
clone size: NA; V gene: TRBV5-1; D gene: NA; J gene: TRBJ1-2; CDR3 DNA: TGCGCCAGCACGACAGGCAATAACTATGGCTACACCTTC; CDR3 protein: CASTTGNNYGYTF
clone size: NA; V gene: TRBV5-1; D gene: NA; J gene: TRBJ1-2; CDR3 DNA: TGCGCCAGCAGCTTGGCCGGGATGAACTATGGCTACACCTTC; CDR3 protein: CASSLAGMNYGYTF
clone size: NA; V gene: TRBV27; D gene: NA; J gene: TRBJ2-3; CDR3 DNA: TGTGCCAGCAGTCGTCCGGGACATAGCACAGATACGCAGTATTTT; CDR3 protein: CASSRPGHSTDTQYF
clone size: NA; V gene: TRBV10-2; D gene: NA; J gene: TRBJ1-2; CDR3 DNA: TGCGCCAGCAGTGATTTAGCGGGGACAAACGATGGCTACACCTTC; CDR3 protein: CASSDLAGTNDGYTF
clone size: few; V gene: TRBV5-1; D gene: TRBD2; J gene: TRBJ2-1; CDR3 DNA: TGCGCCAGCAGCCTCCGGGGACTAGCGGGAGAAGAGCAGTTCTTC; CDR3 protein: CASSLRGLAGEEQFF
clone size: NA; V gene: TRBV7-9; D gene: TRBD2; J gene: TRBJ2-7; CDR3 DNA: TGTGCCAGCAGCTGGACTAGCGGGAGAACCTACGACCAGTACTTC; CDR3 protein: CASSWTSGRTYDQYF
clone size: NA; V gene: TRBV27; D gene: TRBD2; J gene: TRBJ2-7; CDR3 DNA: TGTGCCAGCAGTTTAAGGCGTTCGGGCGGGAGTCGGAACGAGCAGTACTTC; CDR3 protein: CASSLRRSGGSRNEQYF
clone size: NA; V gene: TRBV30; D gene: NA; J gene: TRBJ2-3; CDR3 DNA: TGTGCCTGGAGTAGAGGAAGCACAGATACGCAGTATTTT; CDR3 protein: CAWSRGSTDTQYF
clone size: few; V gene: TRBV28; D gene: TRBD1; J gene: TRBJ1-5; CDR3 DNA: TGTGCCAGTATAGCTGGGACAGGGAACCAGCCCCAGCATTTT; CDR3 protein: CASIAGTGNQPQHF
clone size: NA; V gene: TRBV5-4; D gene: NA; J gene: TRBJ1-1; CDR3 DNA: TGTGCCAGCAGCGCAGAGACTCGGGGTACCGCTGAAGCTTTCTTT; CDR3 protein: CASSAETRGTAEAFF
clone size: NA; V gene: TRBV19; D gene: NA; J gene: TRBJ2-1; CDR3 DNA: TGTGCCAGTAGTTGGGGTGGGACTCCCCAGCAGTTCTTC; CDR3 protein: CASSWGGTPQQFF
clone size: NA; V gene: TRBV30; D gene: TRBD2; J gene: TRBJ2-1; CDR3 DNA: TGTGCCTCCAGCGGGAGTCCCGTGTACAATGAGCAGTTCTTC; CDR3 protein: CASSGSPVYNEQFF
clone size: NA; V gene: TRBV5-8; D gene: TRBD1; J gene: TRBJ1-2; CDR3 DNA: TGTGCCAGCATCCTGACAGGGGAATTTGGCGGCTACACCTTC; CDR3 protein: CASILTGEFGGYTF
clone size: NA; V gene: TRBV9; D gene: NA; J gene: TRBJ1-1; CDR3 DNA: TGTGCCAGCAGCCAAGGCGGGAACACTGAAGCTTTCTTT; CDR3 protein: CASSQGGNTEAFF
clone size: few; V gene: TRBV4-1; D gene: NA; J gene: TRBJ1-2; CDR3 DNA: TGCGCCAGCAGCCCCGGACTAAACTATGGCTACACCTTC; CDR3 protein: CASSPGLNYGYTF
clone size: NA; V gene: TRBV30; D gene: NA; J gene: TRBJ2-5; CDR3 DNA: TGTGCCTGGACCCAAAAAACACAGGGCAAAGGCGGGACCCAGTACTTC; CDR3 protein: CAWTQKTQGKGGTQYF
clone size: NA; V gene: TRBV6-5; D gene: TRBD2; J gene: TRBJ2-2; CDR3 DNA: TGTGCAAGCAACGCACGGGCGGGAGGGGCCGGGGAGCTGTTTTTT; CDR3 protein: CASNARAGGAGELFF
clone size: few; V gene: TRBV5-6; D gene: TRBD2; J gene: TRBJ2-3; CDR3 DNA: TGTGCCAGCAGCTTGAGGCTAGCGGGAGTAGATACGCAGTATTTT; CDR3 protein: CASSLRLAGVDTQYF
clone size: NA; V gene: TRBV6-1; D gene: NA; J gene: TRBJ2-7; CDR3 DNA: TGTGCCAGCAGTGAAGTGTTTAGATACGAGCAGTACTTC; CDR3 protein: CASSEVFRYEQYF
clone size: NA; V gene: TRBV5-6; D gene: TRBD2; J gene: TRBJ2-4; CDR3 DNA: TGTGCCAGCAGCGTTTTGGGACTAGCTGAAGCCAAAAACATTCAGTACTTC; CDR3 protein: CASSVLGLAEAKNIQYF
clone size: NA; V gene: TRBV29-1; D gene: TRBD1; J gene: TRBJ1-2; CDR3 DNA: TGCAGCGTTCATCGTCAACAGGGGGTCCGCTACGAGTATGGCTACACCTTC; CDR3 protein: CSVHRQQGVRYEYGYTF
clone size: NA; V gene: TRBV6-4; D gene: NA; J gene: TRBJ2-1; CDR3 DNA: TGTGCCAGCAGTGGGGGCGAAACCACGGAGCAGTTCTTC; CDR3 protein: CASSGGETTEQFF
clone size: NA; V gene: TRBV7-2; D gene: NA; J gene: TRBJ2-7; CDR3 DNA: TGTGCCAGCACCCTACCGGGGGACGGTATTTATCTTACCTACGAGCAGTACTTC; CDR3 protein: CASTLPGDGIYLTYEQYF
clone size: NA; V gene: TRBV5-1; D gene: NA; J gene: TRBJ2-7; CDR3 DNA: TGCGCCAGCACCCTTGGTGGGGAGAGATACTACGAGCAGTACTTC; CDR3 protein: CASTLGGERYYEQYF
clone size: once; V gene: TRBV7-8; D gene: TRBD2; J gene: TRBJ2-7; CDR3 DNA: TGTGCCAGCAGCTGGCGGGCCGCTCTAGCGGGACCCTACGAGCAGTACTTC; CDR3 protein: CASSWRAALAGPYEQYF